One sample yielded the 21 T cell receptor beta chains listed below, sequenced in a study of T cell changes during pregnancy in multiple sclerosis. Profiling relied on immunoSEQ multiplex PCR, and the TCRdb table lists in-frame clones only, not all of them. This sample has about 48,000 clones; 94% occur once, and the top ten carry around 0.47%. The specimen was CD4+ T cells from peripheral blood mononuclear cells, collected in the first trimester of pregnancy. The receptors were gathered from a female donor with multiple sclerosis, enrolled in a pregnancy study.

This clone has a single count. The CDR3 DNA follows: TGTGCCAGCAGCTTTAGTAGTAGCGGGGTCTTCGCCTACGAGCAGTACTTC. It specifies CASSFSSSGVFAYEQYF. This chain links TRBV5-6 with TRBJ2-7, with 8 bases that match TRBD2. CDR1 and CDR2 from the germline V gene are SGHDT and YYEEEE. J was trimmed by 2 bases and V by 2 bases; bases with no gene match: 12. The CDR3 has 17 amino acids.

The CDR3 reads CASNLLDGVAEAFF. CDR3 DNA: TGTGCCAGCAACCTCTTGGACGGGGTAGCTGAAGCTTTCTTT. This rearrangement joins TRBV5-5 to TRBJ1-1, with unresolved D. Germline values: CDR1 SGHKS, CDR2 YYEKEE (reference sequence). V lost 6 bases and J lost 6, with 18 bases in between. There are 14 residues in the CDR3.

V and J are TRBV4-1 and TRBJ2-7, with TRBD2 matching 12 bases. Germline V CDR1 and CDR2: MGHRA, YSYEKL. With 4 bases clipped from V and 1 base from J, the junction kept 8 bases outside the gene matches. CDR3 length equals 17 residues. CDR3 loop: CASSPWTSGVDSYEQYF. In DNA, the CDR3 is TGCGCCAGCAGCCCCTGGACTAGCGGGGTTGATTCCTACGAGCAGTACTTC.

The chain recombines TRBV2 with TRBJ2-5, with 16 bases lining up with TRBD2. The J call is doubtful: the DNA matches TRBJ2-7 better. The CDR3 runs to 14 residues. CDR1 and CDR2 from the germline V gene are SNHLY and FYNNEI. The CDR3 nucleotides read TGTGCCATTCCGGGACTAGCGGGGGGGGGCGAGCAGTACTTC. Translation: CAIPGLAGGGEQYF.

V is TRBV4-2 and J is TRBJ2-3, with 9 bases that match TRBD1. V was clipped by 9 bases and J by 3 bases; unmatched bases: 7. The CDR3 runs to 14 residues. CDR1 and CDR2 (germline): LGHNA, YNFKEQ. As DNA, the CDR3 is TGTGCCAGTAGACAGGGGGAGGAAACAGATACGCAGTATTTT. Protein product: CASRQGEETDTQYF.

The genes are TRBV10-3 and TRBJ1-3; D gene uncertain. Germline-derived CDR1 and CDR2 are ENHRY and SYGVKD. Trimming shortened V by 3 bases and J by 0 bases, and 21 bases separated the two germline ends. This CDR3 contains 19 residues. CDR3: CAISEIAGPLLSSGNTIYF. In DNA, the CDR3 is TGTGCCATCAGTGAAATCGCAGGTCCCCTCCTTAGCTCTGGAAACACCATATATTTT.

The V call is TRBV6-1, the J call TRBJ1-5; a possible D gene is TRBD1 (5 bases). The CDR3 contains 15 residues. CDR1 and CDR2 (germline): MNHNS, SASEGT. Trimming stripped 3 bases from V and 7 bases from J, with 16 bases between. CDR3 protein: CASSDVQGSVQPQHF. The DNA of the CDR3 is TGTGCCAGCAGTGATGTGCAGGGTTCGGTGCAGCCCCAGCATTTT.

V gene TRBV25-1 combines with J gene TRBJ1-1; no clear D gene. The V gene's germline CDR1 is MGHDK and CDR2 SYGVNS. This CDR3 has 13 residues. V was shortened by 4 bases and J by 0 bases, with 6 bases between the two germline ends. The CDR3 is CASSVGVNTEAFF. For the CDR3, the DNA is TGTGCCAGCAGTGTGGGCGTGAACACTGAAGCTTTCTTT.

For the CDR3, the DNA is TGTGCCAGCAGCTCTCCGTCCCTAGCGGGCTACGAGCAGTACTTC. Translated: CASSSPSLAGYEQYF. The chain employs TRBV13 and TRBJ2-7; 8 bases agree with TRBD2. The CDR3 sequence is 15 residues long. The V segment lost 4 bases and the J segment 3 bases; nucleotides outside the gene matches: 8. Germline V gene lookup returns CDR1 PRHDT and CDR2 FYEKMQ (reference sequence).

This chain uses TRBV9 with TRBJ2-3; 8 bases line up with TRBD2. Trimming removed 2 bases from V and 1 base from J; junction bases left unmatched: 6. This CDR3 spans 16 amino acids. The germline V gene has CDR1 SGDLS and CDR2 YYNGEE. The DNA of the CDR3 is TGTGCCAGCAGCGTTGCTAGCGGGTGGGGCACAGATACGCAGTATTTT. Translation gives CASSVASGWGTDTQYF. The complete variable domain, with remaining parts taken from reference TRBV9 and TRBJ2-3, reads DSGVTQTPKHLITATGQRVTLRCSPRSGDLSVYWYQQSLDQGLQFLIQYYNGEERAKGNILERFSAQQFPDLHSELNLSSLELGDSALYFCASSVASGWGTDTQYFGPGTRLTVL.

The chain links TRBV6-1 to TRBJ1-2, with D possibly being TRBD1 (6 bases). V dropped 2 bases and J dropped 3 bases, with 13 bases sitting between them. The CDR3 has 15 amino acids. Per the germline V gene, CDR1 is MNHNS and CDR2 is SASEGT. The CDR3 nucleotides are TGTGCCAGCAGTGAAATTTGGCAGGGGCACTATGGCTACACCTTC. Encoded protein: CASSEIWQGHYGYTF.

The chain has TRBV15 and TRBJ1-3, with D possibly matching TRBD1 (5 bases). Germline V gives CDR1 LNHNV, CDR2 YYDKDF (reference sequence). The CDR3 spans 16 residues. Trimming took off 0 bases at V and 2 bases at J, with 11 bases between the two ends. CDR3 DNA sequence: TGTGCCACCAGCAGAGAAGGGGCCAGGACTGGAAACACCATATATTTT. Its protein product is CATSREGARTGNTIYF.

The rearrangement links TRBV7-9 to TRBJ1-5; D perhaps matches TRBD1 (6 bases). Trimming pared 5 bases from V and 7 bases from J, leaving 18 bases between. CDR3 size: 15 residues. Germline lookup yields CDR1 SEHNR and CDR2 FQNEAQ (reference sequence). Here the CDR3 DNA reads TGTGCCAGCAGCACAGACGGGACACTAGGACAGCCCCAGCATTTT. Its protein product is CASSTDGTLGQPQHF.

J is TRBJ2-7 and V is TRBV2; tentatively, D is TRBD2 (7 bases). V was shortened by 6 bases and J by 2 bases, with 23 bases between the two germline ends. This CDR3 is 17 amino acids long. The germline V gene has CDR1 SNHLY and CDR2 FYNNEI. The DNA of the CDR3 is TGTGCCAGCAGGGCCGGAGGCGGGGGCTTCCTGCCCTACGAGCAGTACTTC. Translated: CASRAGGGGFLPYEQYF.

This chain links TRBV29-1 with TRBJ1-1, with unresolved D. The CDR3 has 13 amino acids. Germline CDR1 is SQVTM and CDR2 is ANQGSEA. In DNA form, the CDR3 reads TGCACCACGGGTGCGGGGTTGGGCACTGAAGCTTTCTTT. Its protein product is CTTGAGLGTEAFF.

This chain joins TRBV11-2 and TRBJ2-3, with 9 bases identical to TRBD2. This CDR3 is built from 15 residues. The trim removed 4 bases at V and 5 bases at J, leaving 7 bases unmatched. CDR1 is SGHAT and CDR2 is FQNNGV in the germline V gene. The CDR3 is CASSSMAGGRDTQYF. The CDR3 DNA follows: TGTGCCAGCAGCTCCATGGCGGGGGGGAGAGATACGCAGTATTTT. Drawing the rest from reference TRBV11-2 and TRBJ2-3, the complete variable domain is EAGVAQSPRYKIIEKRQSVAFWCNPISGHATLYWYQQILGQGPKLLIQFQNNGVVDDSQLPKDRFSAERLKGVDSTLKIQPAKLEDSAVYLCASSSMAGGRDTQYFGPGTRLTVL.

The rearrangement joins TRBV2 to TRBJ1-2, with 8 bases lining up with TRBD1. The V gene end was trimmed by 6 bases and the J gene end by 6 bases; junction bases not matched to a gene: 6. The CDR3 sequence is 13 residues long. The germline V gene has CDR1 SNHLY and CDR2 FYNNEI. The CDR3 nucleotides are TGTGCCAGCAGATACGACAGGGGAGATGGCTACACCTTC. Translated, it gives CASRYDRGDGYTF.

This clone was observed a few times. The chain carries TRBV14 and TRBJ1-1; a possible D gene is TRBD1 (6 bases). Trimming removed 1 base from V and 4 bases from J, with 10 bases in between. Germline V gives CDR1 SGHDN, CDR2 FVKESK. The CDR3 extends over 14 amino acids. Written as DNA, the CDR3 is TGTGCCAGCAGCCAAGTCGGGGGGCTCACTGAAGCTTTCTTT. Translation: CASSQVGGLTEAFF.

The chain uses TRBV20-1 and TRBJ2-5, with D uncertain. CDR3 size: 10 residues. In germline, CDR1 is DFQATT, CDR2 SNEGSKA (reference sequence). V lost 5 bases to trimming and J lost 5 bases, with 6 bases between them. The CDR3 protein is CSAQQETQYF. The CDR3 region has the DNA TGCAGTGCTCAACAGGAGACCCAGTACTTC.

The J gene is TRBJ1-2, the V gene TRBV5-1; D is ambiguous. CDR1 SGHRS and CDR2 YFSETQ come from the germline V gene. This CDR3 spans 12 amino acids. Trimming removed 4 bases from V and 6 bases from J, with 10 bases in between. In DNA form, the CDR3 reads TGCGCCAGCAGCCCCGGGGAGAATGGCTACACCTTC. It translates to CASSPGENGYTF.

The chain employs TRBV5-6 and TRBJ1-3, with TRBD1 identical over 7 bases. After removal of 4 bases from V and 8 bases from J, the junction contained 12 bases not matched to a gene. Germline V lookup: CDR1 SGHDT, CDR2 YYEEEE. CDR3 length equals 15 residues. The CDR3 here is CASSRPGGLGDTIYF. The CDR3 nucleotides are TGTGCCAGCAGCCGACCAGGGGGACTCGGGGACACCATATATTTT.